The 10 T cell receptor beta chains reported below all come from one sample, sequenced in a study of blood T cell repertoires in COVID-19. Profiling relied on immunoSEQ multiplex PCR, and the TCRdb table lists in-frame clones only, not all of them. The sample lists roughly 89,000 clones; roughly 78% were seen once. Material: peripheral blood. The receptors were gathered from a woman in her seventies with acute or convalescent COVID-19.

In this sample, this clone turned up once. The chain carries TRBV4-2 and TRBJ2-7, with 7 bases lining up with TRBD2. V lost 0 bases and J lost 1; bases outside the gene matches: 6. The CDR3 is 16 residues long. Germline assignment: CDR1 LGHNA and CDR2 YNFKEQ. CDR3 amino acids: CASSQDGGTPSYEQYF. CDR3 coding DNA: TGTGCCAGCAGCCAAGACGGGGGGACGCCTTCCTACGAGCAGTACTTC.

This chain links TRBV19 with TRBJ2-1; weak D call: TRBD2 (5 bases). Germline V gene data show CDR1 as LNHDA and CDR2 as SQIVND (reference sequence). V gave up 5 bases and J gave up 7 bases, with 15 bases separating them. CDR3 length: 14 residues. The CDR3 nucleotides read TGTGCCAGTAGTCCCCCCTTCACGGGGAATGAGCAGTTCTTC. Its protein product is CASSPPFTGNEQFF.

The chain combines TRBV7-2 with TRBJ1-1; no definite D call. Between the trimmed V and J ends, which lost 1 base and 4 bases, there was a span of 16 bases. The germline gives CDR1 SGHTA, CDR2 FQGNSA. The CDR3 consists of 16 residues. The CDR3 sequence is CASSLGLSGGGTEAFF. CDR3 DNA: TGTGCCAGCAGCTTAGGCCTCTCGGGTGGCGGCACTGAAGCTTTCTTT.

The V and J genes are TRBV29-1 and TRBJ1-3; 7 bases map to TRBD1. With 6 bases clipped from V and 3 bases from J, the junction kept 5 bases outside the gene matches. Germline V gives CDR1 SQVTM, CDR2 ANQGSEA. The CDR3 length is 13 residues. Here the CDR3 reads CSVAGTVGNTIYF. CDR3 coding DNA: TGCAGCGTCGCGGGGACAGTTGGAAACACCATATATTTT.

The V call is TRBV6-4, the J call TRBJ2-1; 9 nucleotides match TRBD2. With 6 bases clipped from V and 3 bases from J, the junction kept 12 bases outside the gene matches. The CDR3 length is 17 residues. Germline V gives CDR1 MRHNA, CDR2 SNTAGT. The CDR3 region has the DNA TGTGCCAGCAGGGACGGCCTAGCGGGAAACTTCTACAATGAGCAGTTCTTC. Translating gives CASRDGLAGNFYNEQFF.

V gene TRBV3-1 (or the pseudogene TRBV3-2) combines with J gene TRBJ2-5, with 8 positions matching TRBD1. Trimming removed 4 bases from V and 7 bases from J; junction bases left unmatched: 11. The CDR3 length is 15 residues. CDR1 and CDR2 from the germline V gene are LGHDT and YNNKEL (reference sequence). The CDR3 region has the DNA TGTGCCAGCAGCCGAGAGTCAGGGGGCGCCGGGACCCAGTACTTC. It translates to CASSRESGGAGTQYF.

This clone was recorded a few times. The chain employs TRBV5-6 and TRBJ1-3, with a weak D call TRBD1 (5 bases). Germline V gives CDR1 SGHDT, CDR2 YYEEEE. The CDR3 contains 14 residues. V dropped 2 bases and J dropped 4 bases, with 10 bases sitting between them. As DNA, the CDR3 is TGTGCCAGCAGCTTCCAACAGGCAGGAAACACCATATATTTT. Translating it yields CASSFQQAGNTIYF.

This rearrangement joins TRBV30 to TRBJ1-5; D is ambiguous. Germline CDR1 GTSNPN, CDR2 SVGIG (reference sequence). The V end was cut by 0 bases, the J end by 1 base, with 7 bases between. The CDR3 covers 14 residues. The CDR3: CAWSVSGSNQPQHF. In DNA, the CDR3 is TGTGCCTGGAGTGTATCGGGAAGCAATCAGCCCCAGCATTTT.

This chain uses TRBV6-5 with TRBJ2-7; 10 bases agree with TRBD2. This CDR3 has 14 amino acids. V gave up 6 bases and J gave up 4 bases; unmatched junction bases: 6. Germline V gene sequence: CDR1 MNHEY, CDR2 SVGAGI. The CDR3: CASRPSGGRYEQYF. CDR3 sequence (DNA): TGTGCCAGCAGACCTAGCGGGGGACGGTACGAGCAGTACTTC.

The chain recombines TRBV2 with TRBJ2-7; D gene ambiguous. Per the germline V gene, CDR1 is SNHLY and CDR2 is FYNNEI. The CDR3 is made up of 13 amino acids. The V end lost 2 bases, the J end lost 4 bases, and 9 bases lay between the germline ends. As DNA, the CDR3 is TGTGCCAGCAGTGAAATCATTCAATACGAGCAGTACTTC. This codes for CASSEIIQYEQYF.